The entry that follows covers one T cell receptor beta chain sequence. The antigen is unknown. The source of the sample is a study of shared clonotypes between healthy human individuals. Study-level points and caveats: It was the non-shared clonotypes that had lower generation probabilities than clonotypes shared by all four donors.

The CDR3 has 16 amino acids. Unmatched junction bases numbered 9, after V lost 3 bases and J lost 3 bases. The germline gives CDR1 SGHRS, CDR2 YFSETQ. Repertoires were generated with immunoSEQ multiplex PCR, while TCRdb's copy carries only in-frame clones and drops some. In the table there are some 380,000 clones, 96% of which are singletons. This sequence joins TRBV5-1 and TRBJ2-1; TRBD1 matches 7 bases. The sequence came from a man aged 25-45 years in good health. The sequenced sample was memory CD8+ T cells sorted from blood. Subset given: CD45RO+ cells pooled with CCR7-negative TemRA cells. The CDR3: CASSSSGTDFYNEQFF. The CDR3 region has the DNA TGCGCCAGCAGCTCTTCCGGGACAGATTTCTACAATGAGCAGTTCTTC.